These T cell receptor beta chains were read from a single sample in a study of CD8+CD57+ T cells in acquired aplastic anemia. TCRdb used MiXCR to reprocess the reads, holding one entry per CDR3 protein. The data hold hundreds of thousands of distinct CDR3 sequences, with approximately 45% observed a single time. What was sequenced was sorted CD4+, CD8+, or CD8+CD57+ T cells (not recorded which) from PBMCs. The receptors here all came from a human donor with aplastic anemia. CDR3s include the opening cysteine and the closing phenylalanine or tryptophan. The order of the fields is V gene, CDR3 length, J gene, CDR3 protein.

v_call: TRBV20-1; cdr3_length: 14; j_call: TRBJ2-3; cdr3_aa: CSASGTAFTDTQYF
v_call: TRBV9; cdr3_length: 14; j_call: TRBJ1-1; cdr3_aa: CASSVAGGRTEAFF
v_call: TRBV7-9; cdr3_length: 14; j_call: TRBJ1-2; cdr3_aa: CASSLSGQGVGYTF
v_call: TRBV5-5; cdr3_length: 15; j_call: TRBJ1-4; cdr3_aa: CASSSTGETIEKLFF
v_call: TRBV20-1; cdr3_length: 17; j_call: TRBJ1-1; cdr3_aa: CSARDLARGGLTTEAFF
v_call: TRBV5-4; cdr3_length: 13; j_call: TRBJ2-5; cdr3_aa: CASSFQGGETQYF
v_call: TRBV10-3; cdr3_length: 15; j_call: TRBJ2-7; cdr3_aa: CASSSRAGIVYEQYF
v_call: TRBV6-2/TRBV6-3; cdr3_length: 12; j_call: TRBJ2-7; cdr3_aa: CASSRDAYEQHF
v_call: TRBV20-1; cdr3_length: 12; j_call: TRBJ2-1; cdr3_aa: CSASGTNNEQFF
v_call: TRBV7-9; cdr3_length: 11; j_call: TRBJ2-1; cdr3_aa: CASSLGGTCFF
v_call: TRBV5-8; cdr3_length: 14; j_call: TRBJ2-1; cdr3_aa: CASRGLAGDFEQFF
v_call: TRBV7-9; cdr3_length: 15; j_call: TRBJ2-1; cdr3_aa: CASSLLLGLYNEQFF
v_call: TRBV24-1; cdr3_length: 14; j_call: TRBJ1-2; cdr3_aa: CATSDIQINYGYTF
v_call: TRBV6-5; cdr3_length: 14; j_call: TRBJ1-1; cdr3_aa: CASSYRVLNTEAFF
v_call: TRBV7-9; cdr3_length: 17; j_call: TRBJ1-2; cdr3_aa: CASSLDRFSGQDYGYTF
v_call: TRBV10-3; cdr3_length: 17; j_call: TRBJ1-4; cdr3_aa: CAISPGTGGEANEKLFF